The entry below describes one TCR beta chain. As processed by the authors: Nucleated cell counts were estimated from reference gene primer amplification. Sequenced by immunoSEQ multiplex PCR; TCRdb stores in-frame clones only, minus some. V and J calls and clone size come straight from that table; D and trimming were deduced from the DNA. The table has 150,000 or so clones, around 85% seen once; the top ten hold about 2.5%. The source of the sample is a study of blood T cell repertoires in COVID-19. Study-wide background: The United States, Italy and Spain supplied acute and convalescent COVID-19 samples. PBMCs, B-cell-depleted T cells, or T cells provided the cDNA or gDNA that made up the material.

V gave up 2 bases and J gave up 7 bases, with 9 bases separating them. The CDR3 loop spans 13 amino acids. Per germline, CDR1 SGHAT and CDR2 FQNNGV. This clonotype originated in a woman in her 70s with acute or convalescent COVID-19. The sample was peripheral blood. V gene TRBV11-2 combines with J gene TRBJ1-5; D uncertain. CDR3 nucleotide sequence: TGTGCCAGCAGCTTATCCCCCGAGCAGCCCCAGCATTTT. Encoded protein: CASSLSPEQPQHF.